What follows are 28 T cell receptor beta chains derived from one specimen sequenced in a study of shared T cell receptors in the human thymus. Clones were sequenced by immunoSEQ multiplex PCR, and TCRdb holds only the in-frame ones, with some missing. The table has 500,000 to 750,000 clones, around nine tenths seen once. In addition, the sample was reused for a study of human thymus T cells.

Specimen: thymocytes. Receptor source: a boy in the first two years of life with a congenital heart defect.

The rearrangement joins TRBV4-3 to TRBJ2-3; 14 positions match TRBD2. The V and J ends lost 0 bases and 2 bases, in that order; junction bases with no gene match: 4. This CDR3 is built from 18 residues. Per germline, CDR1 LGHNA and CDR2 YSLEER. In DNA, the CDR3 is TGCGCCAGCAGCCAAGATTGGGGACTAGCGGGGGTCACAGATACGCAGTATTTT. Its protein is CASSQDWGLAGVTDTQYF.

The V call is TRBV6-6, the J call TRBJ2-2, with 10 bases lining up with TRBD1. CDR1 MNHNY and CDR2 SVGAGI come from the germline V gene (reference sequence). This CDR3 contains 15 residues. The V and J ends lost 6 bases and 6 bases, in that order; junction bases with no gene match: 7. This CDR3 is CASRHGTGAAGELFF. The CDR3 region has the DNA TGTGCCAGCAGGCACGGGACAGGGGCCGCCGGGGAGCTGTTTTTT.

This rearrangement joins TRBV20-1 to TRBJ2-1; no clear D. The CDR3 is 11 amino acids. Germline V lookup: CDR1 DFQATT, CDR2 SNEGSKA (reference sequence). The V gene lost 6 bases and the J gene lost 6 bases, with 9 bases spanning the gap. In nucleotides, the CDR3 is TGCAGTGCCAAGCCTTTCAATGAGCAGTTCTTC. Translated: CSAKPFNEQFF.

J is TRBJ2-5 and V is TRBV5-1; no definite D call. Between the trimmed V and J ends, which lost 0 bases and 5 bases, there was a span of 11 bases. This CDR3 spans 14 amino acids. The germline CDR1 and CDR2 sequences are SGHRS and YFSETQ. CDR3 residues: CASSLVGGKETQYF. The DNA for the CDR3 is TGCGCCAGCAGCTTGGTCGGCGGCAAGGAGACCCAGTACTTC.

The chain couples TRBV27 to TRBJ2-1; 10 nucleotides line up with TRBD2. The CDR3 contains 17 residues. Germline V lookup: CDR1 MNHEY, CDR2 SMNVEV (reference sequence). Unmatched junction bases numbered 15, after V lost 5 bases and J lost 8 bases. The CDR3, as DNA: TGTGCCAGCAGTAACCCTAGCGGGAGCCCCTCCGGGGATGAGCAGTTCTTC. It translates to CASSNPSGSPSGDEQFF.

J is TRBJ1-2 and V is TRBV2; 7 bases match TRBD1. V lost 5 bases and J lost 3; bases outside the gene matches: 21. CDR1 is SNHLY and CDR2 is FYNNEI in the germline V gene. This CDR3 is built from 19 residues. For the CDR3, the DNA is TGTGCCAGCAGTCCGAACTGGGGGAACTTACAGGGGTCGGACTATGGCTACACCTTC. Protein sequence: CASSPNWGNLQGSDYGYTF. Full variable domain (remainder filled in from reference TRBV2 and TRBJ1-2): EPEVTQTPSHQVTQMGQEVILRCVPISNHLYFYWYRQILGQKVEFLVSFYNNEISEKSEIFDDQFSVERPDGSNFTLKIRSTKLEDSAMYFCASSPNWGNLQGSDYGYTFGSGTRLTVV.

This clone was recorded only once. This chain connects TRBV4-1 to TRBJ1-5; D is undetermined. V lost 1 base and J lost 8, with 9 bases in between. The germline V gene has CDR1 MGHRA and CDR2 YSYEKL. This CDR3 has 13 residues. CDR3 region: CASSQGEWEPQHF. In DNA, the CDR3 is TGCGCCAGCAGCCAAGGGGAGTGGGAGCCCCAGCATTTT.

The V call is TRBV7-9, the J call TRBJ1-1; no firm D call. The CDR3 extends over 11 amino acids. Trimming shortened V by 8 bases and J by 6 bases, and 10 bases separated the two germline ends. Germline V CDR1 and CDR2: SEHNR, FQNEAQ (reference sequence). This CDR3 reads CASVGDPEAFF. CDR3 bases: TGTGCCAGCGTCGGGGATCCTGAAGCTTTCTTT.

The chain has TRBV27 and TRBJ2-5, with D unclear. Per the germline V gene, CDR1 is MNHEY and CDR2 is SMNVEV (reference sequence). The CDR3 has 14 residues. V lost 3 bases, J lost 2 bases, and 10 bases lay in between. This CDR3 reads CASSFSPTQETQYF. The CDR3 DNA reads TGTGCCAGCAGTTTTAGCCCAACGCAAGAGACCCAGTACTTC.

The chain links TRBV5-4 to TRBJ2-7; the match to TRBD1 covers 11 bases. The V and J ends lost 2 bases and 6 bases, in that order; junction bases with no gene match: 10. Germline CDR1 reads SGHNT; CDR2 reads YYREEE (reference sequence). The CDR3 runs to 16 residues. CDR3 coding DNA: TGTGCCAGCAGCTTAACGCGGAGGACAGGGGGCCGCGAGCAGTACTTC. Its protein is CASSLTRRTGGREQYF.

This chain connects TRBV9 to TRBJ2-3; 12 positions match TRBD1. The CDR3 runs to 20 residues. CDR1 SGDLS and CDR2 YYNGEE come from the germline V gene. The V segment lost 3 bases and the J segment 2 bases; nucleotides outside the gene matches: 16. CDR3: CASSAPRDRGHFSHTDTQYF. In DNA form, the CDR3 reads TGTGCCAGCAGCGCGCCCCGGGACAGGGGGCATTTTTCCCACACAGATACGCAGTATTTT.

This chain links TRBV29-1 with TRBJ1-2; 7 nucleotides line up with TRBD1. Germline lookup yields CDR1 SQVTM and CDR2 ANQGSEA. The CDR3 length is 12 residues. V trimming: 5 bases; J trimming: 8 bases; junction bases outside the gene matches: 8. The CDR3 protein is CSVFTGARGYTF. Written as DNA, the CDR3 is TGCAGCGTTTTCACAGGGGCCCGCGGCTACACCTTC. Looking up the rest from reference TRBV29-1 and TRBJ1-2 gives the full variable domain: SAVISQKPSRDICQRGTSLTIQCQVDSQVTMMFWYRQQPGQSLTLIATANQGSEATYESGFVIDKFPISRPNLTFSTLTVSNMSPEDSSIYLCSVFTGARGYTFGSGTRLTVV.

The genes are TRBV28 and TRBJ2-7; D might be TRBD2 (6 bases). CDR1 is MDHEN, CDR2 SYDVKM, per germline. The CDR3 sequence is 16 residues long. V lost 4 bases to trimming and J lost 1 base, with 17 bases between them. Here the CDR3 DNA reads TGTGCCAGCAGTTCCTACAGGACCGGGGGATCCTACGAGCAGTACTTC. Its protein product is CASSSYRTGGSYEQYF.

Concerning this clone: Here the CDR3 omits its conserved ending phenylalanine or tryptophan, so a read error is the likely source. Because the CDR3's place on the DNA is in doubt, the DNA is left out and the CDR3 is given as listed by TCRdb. The chain recombines TRBV7-9 with TRBJ2-7; the table assigns TRBD2, which was not confirmed against the DNA. The CDR3 contains 12 residues when both ends are counted. From germline, CDR1 is SEHNR and CDR2 FQNEAQ (reference sequence). The chain's CDR3 is CASSPPGGGLVL.

This clone was counted once. The rearrangement uses TRBV7-9 and TRBJ2-7; 7 bases agree with TRBD2. V was clipped by 4 bases and J by 3 bases; unmatched bases: 9. The CDR3 runs to 15 residues. In germline, CDR1 is SEHNR, CDR2 FQNEAQ (reference sequence). CDR3 in DNA: TGTGCCAGCAGCTCCATCTTAGCGGGTTACTACGAGCAGTACTTC. It encodes CASSSILAGYYEQYF.

The V gene is TRBV6-1, the J gene TRBJ1-4; tentative D call: TRBD1 (5 bases). V lost 6 bases to trimming and J lost 3 bases, with 14 bases between them. The germline gives CDR1 MNHNS, CDR2 SASEGT. The CDR3 covers 15 residues. In DNA form, the CDR3 reads TGTGCCAGCAGAACCCTGACAGCTTCTAATGAAAAACTGTTTTTT. Its protein product is CASRTLTASNEKLFF.

This chain links TRBV6-1 with TRBJ2-7, with a possible D match to TRBD2 (5 bases). CDR3 length: 10 residues. CDR1 and CDR2 (germline): MNHNS, SASEGT. Trimming left V 9 bases short and J 7 bases short, with 10 bases between. The CDR3 sequence: CASLGREQYF. As DNA, the CDR3 is TGTGCCAGTCTGGGGAGAGAGCAGTACTTC.

The J gene is TRBJ2-3, the V gene TRBV19, with 14 bases that match TRBD2. Germline V gene lookup returns CDR1 LNHDA and CDR2 SQIVND (reference sequence). Unmatched junction bases numbered 10, after V lost 6 bases and J lost 2 bases. The CDR3 sequence is 18 residues long. CDR3: CASRTPGLAGEDTDTQYF. In DNA, the CDR3 is TGTGCCAGTAGGACACCGGGACTAGCGGGAGAGGACACAGATACGCAGTATTTT.

The chain uses TRBV6-5 and TRBJ1-1; no firm D call. The V gene's germline CDR1 is MNHEY and CDR2 SVGAGI. V was cut by 2 bases and J by 1 base, with 11 bases left in between. There are 15 residues in the CDR3. The CDR3 reads CASSYTGFWNTEAFF. The CDR3 DNA is TGTGCCAGCAGTTACACGGGTTTTTGGAACACTGAAGCTTTCTTT.

The genes are TRBV27 and TRBJ1-1; 7 nucleotides align to TRBD1. Germline lookup yields CDR1 MNHEY and CDR2 SMNVEV (reference sequence). J lost 0 bases, V lost 6 bases, and 10 bases had no gene match. CDR3 length: 16 residues. DNA for the CDR3: TGTGCCAGCAGCCCCGACAGGGAAGTGATGAACACTGAAGCTTTCTTT. Translated, it gives CASSPDREVMNTEAFF.

The chain has TRBV5-6 and TRBJ2-3, with a tentative D call TRBD1 (5 bases). This CDR3 spans 15 amino acids. The V end was cut by 1 base, the J end by 4 bases, with 13 bases between. Germline values: CDR1 SGHDT, CDR2 YYEEEE. DNA of the CDR3: TGTGCCAGCAGCTTGCAGGCTCAGGGCGCAGATACGCAGTATTTT. It translates to CASSLQAQGADTQYF.

The rearrangement joins TRBV5-1 to TRBJ2-2; D uncertain. This CDR3 is built from 13 residues. With 4 bases removed from V and 6 bases from J, the gap between germline ends came to 10 bases. Germline-derived CDR1 and CDR2 are SGHRS and YFSETQ. CDR3 region: CASSPRVPGELFF. As DNA, the CDR3 is TGCGCCAGCAGCCCCCGGGTCCCCGGGGAGCTGTTTTTT.

This chain connects TRBV7-3 to TRBJ1-5; TRBD1 agrees at 7 bases. J gave up 5 bases and V 5 bases, and 18 bases lay outside the gene matches. CDR1 is SGHTA, CDR2 FQGTGA, per germline. There are 18 residues in the CDR3. The CDR3 sequence: CASSPISQQDRFYQPQHF. The DNA of the CDR3 is TGTGCCAGCAGCCCAATCTCTCAACAGGACAGGTTTTATCAGCCCCAGCATTTT.

The CDR3 nucleotides read TGTGCCAGCTCACCAAGCGGGGCCAGTGGGGTCTCCTACGAGCAGTACTTC. Translated, it gives CASSPSGASGVSYEQYF. The chain links TRBV18 to TRBJ2-7; the match to TRBD2 covers 7 bases. After removal of 2 bases from V and 0 bases from J, the junction contained 10 bases not matched to a gene. The germline V gene has CDR1 KGHSH and CDR2 LQKENI. CDR3 size: 17 residues.

V usage is TRBV5-3 and J usage is TRBJ2-3, with D perhaps TRBD2 (6 bases). TRBV5-3 is an ORF for which the function is uncertain. The CDR3 is made up of 12 amino acids. Trimming left V 9 bases short and J 3 bases short, with 11 bases between. Written as DNA, the CDR3 is TGTGCCACCCTCGGAGGGACAGATACGCAGTATTTT. It is translated as CATLGGTDTQYF.

The chain links TRBV29-1 to TRBJ2-1; the D is unclear. Germline V CDR1 and CDR2: SQVTM, ANQGSEA. Trimming removed 1 base at V and 3 bases at J, with 10 bases between. The CDR3 contains 14 residues. This CDR3 reads CSVEGPGGYNEQFF. CDR3 DNA: TGCAGCGTTGAAGGGCCGGGTGGCTACAATGAGCAGTTCTTC.

The sample holds one count of this clone. The chain has TRBV4-1 and TRBJ2-5; TRBD2 aligns across 10 bases. This CDR3 spans 18 amino acids. CDR1 is MGHRA, CDR2 YSYEKL, per germline. J lost 6 bases, V lost 0 bases, and 13 bases had no gene match. In DNA form, the CDR3 reads TGCGCCAGCAGCCAAGATGCGGACGGACTAGCGGAACGAAAGACCCAGTACTTC. It specifies CASSQDADGLAERKTQYF.

The chain links TRBV29-1 to TRBJ2-1; D remains unclear. CDR3 length: 16 amino acids. Trimming stripped 3 bases from V and 0 bases from J, with 15 bases between. Germline CDR1 reads SQVTM; CDR2 reads ANQGSEA. This chain's CDR3 is CSVDRSGPYSYNEQFF. CDR3 DNA: TGCAGCGTTGACCGAAGTGGGCCTTACTCCTACAATGAGCAGTTCTTC.